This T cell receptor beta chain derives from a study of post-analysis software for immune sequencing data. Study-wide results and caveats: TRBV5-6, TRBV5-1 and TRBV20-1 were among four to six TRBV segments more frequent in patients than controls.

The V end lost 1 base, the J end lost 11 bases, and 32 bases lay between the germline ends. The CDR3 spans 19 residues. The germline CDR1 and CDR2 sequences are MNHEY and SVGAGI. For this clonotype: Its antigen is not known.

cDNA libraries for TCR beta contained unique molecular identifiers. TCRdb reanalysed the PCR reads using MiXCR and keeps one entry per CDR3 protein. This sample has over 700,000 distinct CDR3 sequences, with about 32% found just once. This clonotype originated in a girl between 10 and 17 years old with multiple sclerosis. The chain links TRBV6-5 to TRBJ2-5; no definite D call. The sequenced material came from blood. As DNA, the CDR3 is TGTGCCAGCAGTTACTTCCGGCAGGTCTTGGGCGCCGTTAATAATGAGCAGTACTTC. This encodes CASSYFRQVLGAVNNEQYF.